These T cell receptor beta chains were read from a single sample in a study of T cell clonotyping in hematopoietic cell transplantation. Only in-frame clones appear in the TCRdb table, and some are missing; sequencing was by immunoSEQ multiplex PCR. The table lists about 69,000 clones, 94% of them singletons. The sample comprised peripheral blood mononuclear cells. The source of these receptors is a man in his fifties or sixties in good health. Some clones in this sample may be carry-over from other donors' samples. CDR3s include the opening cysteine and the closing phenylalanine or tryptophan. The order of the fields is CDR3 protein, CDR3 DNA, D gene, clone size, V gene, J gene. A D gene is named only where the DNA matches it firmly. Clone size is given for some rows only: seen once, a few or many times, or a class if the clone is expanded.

cdr3_aa: CASSGTGRNEQYF
cdr3_nt: TGCGCCAGTTCCGGGACAGGGCGTAACGAGCAGTACTTC
d_call: TRBD1
clone_size: once
v_call: TRBV10-2
j_call: TRBJ2-7

cdr3_aa: CASSPHTSKGTGELFF
cdr3_nt: TGTGCCAGCAGTCCCCATACTAGTAAGGGTACCGGGGAGCTGTTTTTT
d_call: .
clone_size: .
v_call: TRBV27
j_call: TRBJ2-2

cdr3_aa: CASSYEQYF
cdr3_nt: TGTGCCAGCAGCTACGAGCAGTACTTC
d_call: .
clone_size: .
v_call: TRBV27
j_call: TRBJ2-7

cdr3_aa: CASSLGGPIDNEQFF
cdr3_nt: TGTGCCAGCTCTCTCGGGGGCCCAATTGACAATGAGCAGTTCTTC
d_call: .
clone_size: .
v_call: TRBV18
j_call: TRBJ2-1

cdr3_aa: CASSLLYSNQPQHF
cdr3_nt: TGTGCCAGCAGTTTATTGTATAGCAATCAGCCCCAGCATTTT
d_call: .
clone_size: .
v_call: TRBV28
j_call: TRBJ1-5

cdr3_aa: CASRQGLGGRSNTEAFF
cdr3_nt: TGTGCCAGCAGACAAGGACTTGGGGGGCGGAGCAACACTGAAGCTTTCTTT
d_call: .
clone_size: .
v_call: TRBV28
j_call: TRBJ1-1

cdr3_aa: CASSTVGWDGYTF
cdr3_nt: TGTGCCAGCAGCACAGTAGGGTGGGATGGCTACACCTTC
d_call: .
clone_size: .
v_call: TRBV6-5
j_call: TRBJ1-2

cdr3_aa: CASSSQETGGRGYTF
cdr3_nt: TGTGCCAGCAGCTCCCAGGAAACAGGGGGCCGCGGCTACACCTTC
d_call: TRBD1
clone_size: .
v_call: TRBV7-9
j_call: TRBJ1-2

cdr3_aa: CASSSPRESQETQYF
cdr3_nt: TGTGCCAGCAGTTCTCCACGGGAGAGCCAAGAGACCCAGTACTTC
d_call: .
clone_size: .
v_call: TRBV6-5
j_call: TRBJ2-5

cdr3_aa: CASTRDRNYEQYF
cdr3_nt: TGTGCCAGCACCCGGGACAGGAACTACGAGCAGTACTTC
d_call: TRBD1
clone_size: .
v_call: TRBV6-1
j_call: TRBJ2-7

cdr3_aa: CASGPPGTDTQYF
cdr3_nt: TGTGCTAGTGGTCCCCCAGGCACAGATACGCAGTATTTT
d_call: .
clone_size: once
v_call: TRBV12-5
j_call: TRBJ2-3

cdr3_aa: CASSQEIPPTRQETQYF
cdr3_nt: TGTGCCAGCAGCCAAGAAATACCCCCCACCCGTCAAGAGACCCAGTACTTC
d_call: .
clone_size: .
v_call: TRBV14
j_call: TRBJ2-5

cdr3_aa: CASTEGLTNTGELFF
cdr3_nt: TGTGCCAGCACCGAGGGACTGACGAACACCGGGGAGCTGTTTTTT
d_call: .
clone_size: .
v_call: TRBV25-1
j_call: TRBJ2-2

cdr3_aa: CASSYGGGRDSYEQYF
cdr3_nt: TGTGCCAGCAGTTACGGCGGGGGCCGAGACTCCTACGAGCAGTACTTC
d_call: .
clone_size: .
v_call: TRBV6-5
j_call: TRBJ2-7

cdr3_aa: CASSIGWDRDITDTQYF
cdr3_nt: TGTGCCAGTAGTATCGGATGGGACAGGGATATCACAGATACGCAGTATTTT
d_call: TRBD1
clone_size: .
v_call: TRBV19
j_call: TRBJ2-3

cdr3_aa: CASSPVSIYNEQFF
cdr3_nt: TGTGCCAGTAGTCCAGTTTCCATCTACAATGAGCAGTTCTTC
d_call: .
clone_size: .
v_call: TRBV19
j_call: TRBJ2-1

cdr3_aa: CASSPTWSGYTF
cdr3_nt: TGTGCCAGCAGCCCTACTTGGTCCGGCTACACCTTC
d_call: .
clone_size: .
v_call: TRBV28
j_call: TRBJ1-2

cdr3_aa: CASSLGGSGNTEAFF
cdr3_nt: TGTGCCAGCAGTTTAGGGGGGAGCGGGAACACTGAAGCTTTCTTT
d_call: .
clone_size: .
v_call: TRBV28
j_call: TRBJ1-1

cdr3_aa: CASSFNNLNEKLFF
cdr3_nt: TGTGCCAGCAGCTTCAACAACCTTAATGAAAAACTGTTTTTT
d_call: .
clone_size: .
v_call: TRBV7-2
j_call: TRBJ1-4

cdr3_aa: CASSHSGGTEAFF
cdr3_nt: TGCGCCAGCAGTCATTCGGGTGGAACTGAAGCTTTCTTT
d_call: .
clone_size: .
v_call: TRBV10-2
j_call: TRBJ1-1

cdr3_aa: CASSQAQGGTEAFF
cdr3_nt: TGTGCCAGCAGCCAAGCCCAAGGTGGCACTGAAGCTTTCTTT
d_call: .
clone_size: .
v_call: TRBV4-2
j_call: TRBJ1-1

cdr3_aa: CASRAAGGSYEQYF
cdr3_nt: TGTGCCAGCAGGGCGGCAGGGGGCTCCTACGAGCAGTACTTC
d_call: TRBD1
clone_size: .
v_call: TRBV25-1
j_call: TRBJ2-7

cdr3_aa: CASSPSGANVLTF
cdr3_nt: TGTGCCAGCAGTCCCTCTGGGGCCAACGTCCTGACTTTC
d_call: .
clone_size: .
v_call: TRBV27
j_call: TRBJ2-6

cdr3_aa: CASSFLFETGYTEAFF
cdr3_nt: TGTGCCAGCAGTTTCCTCTTCGAGACAGGGTACACTGAAGCTTTCTTT
d_call: TRBD1
clone_size: .
v_call: TRBV28
j_call: TRBJ1-1

cdr3_aa: CASSRSLDREQYF
cdr3_nt: TGTGCCAGCAGCCGGTCCCTTGATAGGGAGCAGTACTTC
d_call: .
clone_size: .
v_call: TRBV7-2
j_call: TRBJ2-7

cdr3_aa: CASSEYTGTAASGYTF
cdr3_nt: TGTGCCAGCAGTGAATACACCGGGACAGCAGCCTCTGGCTACACCTTC
d_call: TRBD1
clone_size: .
v_call: TRBV6-1
j_call: TRBJ1-2

cdr3_aa: CASRSAANTEAFF
cdr3_nt: TGTGCCAGCAGGTCGGCAGCCAACACTGAAGCTTTCTTT
d_call: .
clone_size: .
v_call: TRBV4-2
j_call: TRBJ1-1

cdr3_aa: CASSMGAANTGELFF
cdr3_nt: TGTGCCAGTAGTATGGGGGCAGCGAACACCGGGGAGCTGTTTTTT
d_call: .
clone_size: .
v_call: TRBV19
j_call: TRBJ2-2

cdr3_aa: CASSTKQGLGNQPQHF
cdr3_nt: TGTGCCAGTAGTACTAAACAGGGCTTGGGAAATCAGCCCCAGCATTTT
d_call: .
clone_size: .
v_call: TRBV19
j_call: TRBJ1-5

cdr3_aa: CASRPDTWELFF
cdr3_nt: TGCGCCAGCAGACCGGACACCTGGGAGCTGTTTTTT
d_call: .
clone_size: .
v_call: TRBV5-1
j_call: TRBJ2-2

cdr3_aa: CASSPGWGASTDTQYF
cdr3_nt: TGTGCCAGCAGCCCCGGATGGGGAGCTAGCACAGATACGCAGTATTTT
d_call: .
clone_size: .
v_call: TRBV7-2
j_call: TRBJ2-3

cdr3_aa: CSGVTQKGGEQYF
cdr3_nt: TGCAGCGGGGTTACCCAGAAAGGTGGCGAGCAGTACTTC
d_call: .
clone_size: .
v_call: TRBV29-1
j_call: TRBJ2-7

cdr3_aa: CAWSRDNDQPQHF
cdr3_nt: TGTGCCTGGAGTAGGGACAACGATCAGCCCCAGCATTTT
d_call: .
clone_size: .
v_call: TRBV30
j_call: TRBJ1-5

cdr3_aa: CASSLSGTGSYEQYF
cdr3_nt: TGTGCCAGCAGCTTATCGGGGACAGGAAGCTACGAGCAGTACTTC
d_call: TRBD1
clone_size: .
v_call: TRBV7-9
j_call: TRBJ2-7

cdr3_aa: CASSTYSYEQYF
cdr3_nt: TGTGCCAGCAGTACCTACTCCTACGAGCAGTACTTC
d_call: .
clone_size: .
v_call: TRBV28
j_call: TRBJ2-7

cdr3_aa: CASSGQGDEQYF
cdr3_nt: TGTGCCAGCAGTGGGCAGGGGGACGAGCAGTACTTC
d_call: TRBD1
clone_size: .
v_call: TRBV6-1
j_call: TRBJ2-7

cdr3_aa: CATRLAGNRRNEQFF
cdr3_nt: TGTGCCACCCGACTAGCGGGAAACCGTAGGAATGAGCAGTTCTTC
d_call: TRBD2
clone_size: .
v_call: TRBV10-3
j_call: TRBJ2-1

cdr3_aa: CASSYGTGLYEQYF
cdr3_nt: TGTGCCAGCAGCTATGGGACAGGGCTTTACGAGCAGTACTTC
d_call: TRBD1
clone_size: .
v_call: TRBV7-9
j_call: TRBJ2-7

cdr3_aa: CASTPARLSYEQYF
cdr3_nt: TGTGCCAGCACCCCCGCGAGGCTCTCCTACGAGCAGTACTTC
d_call: .
clone_size: once
v_call: TRBV28
j_call: TRBJ2-7

cdr3_aa: CASSYFSGSSNQPQHF
cdr3_nt: TGTGCCAGCAGCTACTTCTCGGGGTCGAGCAATCAGCCCCAGCATTTT
d_call: .
clone_size: once
v_call: TRBV5-6
j_call: TRBJ1-5

cdr3_aa: CASSSSVGLAQTDTQYF
cdr3_nt: TGTGCCAGCAGCTCCTCCGTGGGACTAGCGCAAACAGATACGCAGTATTTT
d_call: TRBD2
clone_size: .
v_call: TRBV7-9
j_call: TRBJ2-3